This section outlines one T cell receptor (beta chain) sequence together with its context. The target antigen is unknown. Arm-PCR of CDR3 regions with iRepertoire HTBI primers generated TCR beta libraries. TCRdb reprocessed the multiplex PCR reads via MiXCR and lists one record per CDR3 protein. The profile shows about 460,000 distinct CDR3 sequences, 20% to 25% of them singletons. The sample originates from a study of regulatory T cells in long-lasting Graves disease. CDR3 length equals 13 residues. Germline CDR1 SQVTM, CDR2 ANQGSEA. Trimming pared 5 bases from V and 3 bases from J, leaving 11 bases between. Study findings and constraints: Favored gene segments in persistent disease were TRBV28, TRBJ1-2 and TRBJ2-5. Small sample size may have lowered accuracy.

Time point specified: persistent/refractory GD, antithyroid drugs over 5 years with positive TRAb. PBMC RNA was the source of the TCR library. Patients hailed from an endocrinology department in Xi'an, China. The TCR was taken from a female donor with Graves disease. The J gene is TRBJ1-5, the V gene TRBV29-1; D is unclear. The sample here was peripheral blood mononuclear cells (PBMCs), taken when the disease was refractory, from a patient treated with antithyroid drugs. CDR3 sequence: CSVLLGLNQPQHF. The CDR3 DNA is TGCAGCGTTCTACTAGGGCTCAATCAGCCCCAGCATTTT.